This T cell receptor (beta chain) was found in a study of T cells expressing NK-cell markers. The length of the CDR3 is 13 residues. CDR1 LGHDT and CDR2 YNNKEL come from the germline V gene (reference sequence). For each CDR3 protein, TCRdb gives one entry from its re-call of the 5' RACE reads, without DNA. This repertoire includes 350,000 to 400,000 distinct CDR3 sequences. The chain couples TRBV3-1 to TRBJ2-2; as DNA is missing, the TRBD1 call by TCRdb cannot be tested. The sample taken for sequencing was blood T cells: a sorted CD56 or NKG2C T cell subset, CD4+ or CD8+ T cells, or bulk PBMC T cells (not recorded which). The sequence derives from a woman aged 50 to 65 in good health. CDR3 protein: CASTDSVPGELFF.